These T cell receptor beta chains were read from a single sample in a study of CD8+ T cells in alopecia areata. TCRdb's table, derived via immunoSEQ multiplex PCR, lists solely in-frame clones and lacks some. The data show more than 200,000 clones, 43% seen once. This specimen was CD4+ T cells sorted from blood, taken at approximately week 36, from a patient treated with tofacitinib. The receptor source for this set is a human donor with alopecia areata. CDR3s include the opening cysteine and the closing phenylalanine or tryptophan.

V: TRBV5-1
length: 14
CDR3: CASSFSGVNYEQYF

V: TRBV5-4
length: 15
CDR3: CASSPGGGGTGELFF

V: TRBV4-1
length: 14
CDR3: CASSPQGPNQPQHF

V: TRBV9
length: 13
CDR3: CASSFQGPDTQYF

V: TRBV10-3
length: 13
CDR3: CASEGSGPYEQYF

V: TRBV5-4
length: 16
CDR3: CASSRFETRGSYEQYF

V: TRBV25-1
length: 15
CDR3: CASSEGARQLGKQFF

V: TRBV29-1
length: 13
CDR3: CSVASSSNAEAFF

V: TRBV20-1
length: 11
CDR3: CSAPYLFGYTF

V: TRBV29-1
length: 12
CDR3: CSVNDRSHEQYF

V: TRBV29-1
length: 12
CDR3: CSVRGGTDQQFF

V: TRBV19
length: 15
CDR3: CASSAQGGPMEPQHF

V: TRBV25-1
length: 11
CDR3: CASSAYNEQFF

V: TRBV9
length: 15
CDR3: CASSRSGLSYNEQFF

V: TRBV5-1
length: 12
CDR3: CASSLGAAEQYF

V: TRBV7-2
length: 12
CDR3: CASSRGLETQYF

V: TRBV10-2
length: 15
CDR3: CAADRGTSLADTQYF

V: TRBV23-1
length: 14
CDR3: CASSQKLILYEQYF

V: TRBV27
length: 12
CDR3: CASRGPRDTQYF

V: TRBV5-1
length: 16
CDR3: CASSLPGTGATGELFF

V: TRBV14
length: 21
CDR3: CASSQGRQGAPPGSGANVLTF